This TCR beta chain comes out of a study of T cells after posttransplantation cyclophosphamide. Study-level findings and limits: Skin or GI-infiltrating T cells shared few TRB sequences with blood. Recipient CMV seropositivity and CMV reactivation strongly tracked TRB clonality.

Method: immunoSEQ multiplex PCR; TCRdb's copy keeps in-frame clones and lacks some. The sample lists around 9,900 clones, 89% occurring once. The CDR3 loop spans 18 amino acids. Trimming pared 5 bases from V and 5 bases from J, leaving 27 bases between. Per germline, CDR1 SGHTA and CDR2 FQGNSA. The sample holds one count of this clone. Its specificity is unknown. Sequenced material: memory CD4+ T cells sorted from PBMCs. The rearrangement links TRBV7-2 to TRBJ2-5, with unresolved D. The sequence was obtained from a woman in her sixties in good health, CMV-negative, and a related stem cell transplant donor. The DNA of the CDR3 is TGTGCCAGCAGCCCGCGGCGAGGTGCATTTTCTACCCCGGAGACCCAGTACTTC. This gives the protein CASSPRRGAFSTPETQYF.